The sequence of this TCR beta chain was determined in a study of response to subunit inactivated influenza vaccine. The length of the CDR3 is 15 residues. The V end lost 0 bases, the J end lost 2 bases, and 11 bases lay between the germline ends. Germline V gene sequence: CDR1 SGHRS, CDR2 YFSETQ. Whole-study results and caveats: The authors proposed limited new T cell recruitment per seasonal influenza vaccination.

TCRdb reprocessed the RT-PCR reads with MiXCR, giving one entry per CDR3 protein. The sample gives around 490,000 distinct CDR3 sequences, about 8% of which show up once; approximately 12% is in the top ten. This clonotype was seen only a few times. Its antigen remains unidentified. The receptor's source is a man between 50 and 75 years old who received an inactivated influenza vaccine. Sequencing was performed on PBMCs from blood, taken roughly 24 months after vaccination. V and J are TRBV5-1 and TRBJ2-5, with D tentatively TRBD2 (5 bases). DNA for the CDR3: TGCGCCAGCAGCTTGGAAGGGTTAGCGCAAGAGACCCAGTACTTC. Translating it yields CASSLEGLAQETQYF.